This is a list of T cell receptor beta chains from one sample in a study of long-term antiretroviral therapy in people with HIV. Assay used: immunoSEQ multiplex PCR; TCRdb lists only in-frame clones, some missing. The table has more than 20,000 clones, 80% to 95% seen once. The input for sequencing was unsorted PBMCs, taken 4.4 years after starting antiretroviral therapy. The receptor source for this set is a woman aged 50 to 60 with HIV. Both conserved end residues are part of each CDR3. Each record gives: clone size, J gene, CDR3 length, D gene, V gene, CDR3 DNA, CDR3 protein. The D gene is left open where the match is weak. Clone size appears in some rows only: once, few, many, or a class for an expanded clone.

- | TRBJ2-7 | 13 | TRBD1 | TRBV25-1 | TGTGCCAGCAGGGGACAGGCTCGCTACGAGCAGTACTTC | CASRGQARYEQYF
once | TRBJ2-1 | 14 | TRBD2 | TRBV7-2 | TGTGCCAGCAGCGAGTTAGCGGGGTACAATGAGCAGTTCTTC | CASSELAGYNEQFF
- | TRBJ1-2 | 15 | TRBD1 | TRBV2 | TGTGCCAGCAGCGGGACAGGGGCCTACCAGGGCGGCTACACCTTC | CASSGTGAYQGGYTF
- | TRBJ2-3 | 15 | TRBD1 | TRBV28 | TGTGCCAGCAGCTCACTGGGACAGGGGAAGAATACGCAGTATTTT | CASSSLGQGKNTQYF
- | TRBJ2-3 | 13 | - | TRBV7-7 | TGTGCTAGCAGCCTTGGGTCCGAAGATACGCAGTATTTT | CASSLGSEDTQYF
- | TRBJ1-2 | 16 | - | TRBV6-5 | TGTGCCAGCAGTTACTTTGTGGCAGGGCAGGGCTATGGCTACACCTTC | CASSYFVAGQGYGYTF
- | TRBJ2-7 | 15 | - | TRBV19 | TGTGCCAGTAGTCTAGGGGGGGGAAACTCCTACGAGCAGTACTTC | CASSLGGGNSYEQYF
- | TRBJ1-1 | 15 | - | TRBV6-1 | TGTGCCAGCAGTTTCTGGGTCCAGATGAACACTGAAGCTTTCTTT | CASSFWVQMNTEAFF
- | TRBJ2-3 | 16 | - | TRBV18 | TGTGCCAGCTCCCCCCTCGGTGGTAGCTCCACAGATACGCAGTATTTT | CASSPLGGSSTDTQYF
once | TRBJ1-2 | 15 | - | TRBV7-8 | TGTGCCAGCAGCTTAGAAGGGGACACTTTATTTGGCTACACCTTC | CASSLEGDTLFGYTF
- | TRBJ2-7 | 13 | - | TRBV18 | TGTGCCAGCTCGCCAAACCATCGCTACGAGCAGTACTTC | CASSPNHRYEQYF
- | TRBJ1-3 | 17 | - | TRBV2 | TGTGCCAGCAGTGAAAGTAGCTCCAGGGTTAGTCGAAACACCATATATTTT | CASSESSSRVSRNTIYF
- | TRBJ1-2 | 15 | TRBD1 | TRBV6-6 | TGTGCCAGCAGTCAGTGGGACAGGGGAAACTATGGCTACACCTTC | CASSQWDRGNYGYTF
- | TRBJ1-2 | 15 | - | TRBV6-1 | TGTGCCAGCAGTGAAGCCGGCAGCTACAACTATGGCTACACCTTC | CASSEAGSYNYGYTF
- | TRBJ2-7 | 13 | - | TRBV2 | TGTGCCAGCAGTGGAATTAGGGTCCACGAGCAGTACTTC | CASSGIRVHEQYF
- | TRBJ2-1 | 13 | - | TRBV27 | TGTGCCAGTGAAGGCCAGCTAGACAATGAGCAGTTCTTC | CASEGQLDNEQFF
- | TRBJ1-1 | 15 | TRBD1 | TRBV5-1 | TGCGCCAGCAGCTTGGGGGGACAGGGGAACACTGAAGCTTTCTTT | CASSLGGQGNTEAFF
- | TRBJ2-1 | 14 | TRBD1 | TRBV6-6 | TGTGCCAGCAGTTCGGGACAGGGTCTCAATGAGCAGTTCTTC | CASSSGQGLNEQFF
- | TRBJ2-7 | 14 | - | TRBV9 | TGTGCCAGCAGCGACGCAAGGACGAGCTACGAGCAGTACTTC | CASSDARTSYEQYF
- | TRBJ2-7 | 15 | TRBD2 | TRBV9 | TGTGCCAGCAACCGCCAGGGGACTAGTTTCTCCGAGCAGTACTTC | CASNRQGTSFSEQYF
- | TRBJ2-1 | 13 | - | TRBV30 | TGTGCCTGGAGGCACGGACCCTACAATGAGCAGTTCTTC | CAWRHGPYNEQFF
- | TRBJ2-7 | 14 | - | TRBV6-5 | TGTGCCAGCACTCCCGGGGCTAGTCCCTACGAGCAGTACTTC | CASTPGASPYEQYF
- | TRBJ1-1 | 14 | TRBD1 | TRBV10-3 | TGTGCCATCAGTGCCAACCAGGGGGACACTGAAGCTTTCTTT | CAISANQGDTEAFF
- | TRBJ1-1 | 12 | TRBD1 | TRBV30 | TGTGCCTGGAACAGGGGGCCCACTGAAGCTTTCTTT | CAWNRGPTEAFF
- | TRBJ2-5 | 13 | - | TRBV19 | TGTGCCAGTAGTGGGGGGACACAAGAGACCCAGTACTTC | CASSGGTQETQYF
- | TRBJ2-7 | 18 | - | TRBV27 | TGTGCCAGCAGTTTATCCTACCTTACAGGGAGGGGGACCTACGAGCAGTACTTC | CASSLSYLTGRGTYEQYF
- | TRBJ2-3 | 14 | TRBD2 | TRBV11-2 | TGTGCCAGCAGCTTACAAGCGGGGCTAGATACGCAGTATTTT | CASSLQAGLDTQYF
- | TRBJ1-1 | 13 | - | TRBV7-3 | TGTGCCAGCAGCATACGGACCGACACTGAAGCTTTCTTT | CASSIRTDTEAFF